Included here is one T cell receptor (beta chain) sequence, with context. Its antigen is unidentified. This specimen belongs to a study of T cell repertoires in cytomegalovirus infection. TCRdb reprocessed the reads with MiXCR, giving one entry per CDR3 protein. Among 550,000 to 700,000 distinct CDR3 sequences listed, almost 40% were seen once. Trimming removed 6 bases at V and 3 bases at J, with 12 bases between. The CDR3 consists of 13 residues. The rearrangement uses TRBV12-3 or TRBV12-4 and TRBJ2-7; D not certain. This specimen consisted of cultured PBMCs, obtained from culture after CMV antigen stimulation. This TCR was sampled from a human donor in good health (CMV status not recorded). Some clones in this sample may be carry-over from other donors' samples. The CDR3 is CASRGTLGYEQYF. The CDR3 DNA reads TGTGCCAGCAGGGGTACCCTGGGCTACGAGCAGTACTTC.